The sequence of this T cell receptor (beta chain) was determined in a study of naive and memory T cell subsets. Study-wide results and caveats: A few larger clonotypes appeared in naive repertoires, especially CD8, possibly memory cells re-expressing CD45RA. From naive to CM, EM and EMRA, diversity decreased and Gini increased.

The beta constant-region primer was an equimolar mix of two oligonucleotides covering TRBC1 and TRBC2. Four rounds of PCR amplified the ligated cDNA using nested alpha and beta constant-region primers plus SP2. A single record per CDR3 protein comes from TCRdb applying MiXCR to the UMI-ligation and nested PCR reads. This table holds roughly 100,000 distinct CDR3 sequences, approximately 14% found once. The CDR3 consists of 15 residues. The germline gives CDR1 MNHEY, CDR2 SMNVEV (reference sequence). V was pared by 3 bases and J by 4 bases, with 6 bases of the junction left unmatched. Cells stained for CD3, CD4, CD8, CD45RA and CD27 were sorted into four subsets. This clonotype came up many times. What it recognizes is unknown.

This clonotype was obtained from a human donor in good health. Sequencing was carried out using naive CD8+ T cells from blood. This rearrangement joins TRBV27 to TRBJ1-1, with 9 bases aligning to TRBD1. The CDR3 spells CASSFSGTGSTEAFF. The CDR3 DNA is TGTGCCAGCAGTTTTTCGGGGACAGGGAGCACTGAAGCTTTCTTT.